The clone carrying this TCR beta chain was recorded a few times. Its antigen is still unknown. These data come from a study of beta chain features in type 1 diabetes. The sequenced template was cDNA made from the entire isolated RNA. TCRdb's table, derived via immunoSEQ multiplex PCR, lists solely in-frame clones and lacks some. The sample includes under 450,000 clones, roughly 14% seen only once; the top ten take about 0.034%. The study's findings and limits: Shorter templates may be favored by PCR, equally so in patients and controls.

V was shortened by 6 bases and J by 2 bases, with 15 bases between the two germline ends. CDR1 is SGHTA, CDR2 FQGNSA, per germline. This CDR3 has 15 residues. The specimen sequenced was naive CD4+ T cells from blood. The receptor was isolated from a man aged 30 to 39 in good health. The chain has TRBV7-2 and TRBJ2-3, with a tentative D call TRBD2 (6 bases). CDR3 region: CASSLGLPYTDTQYF. In nucleotides, the CDR3 is TGTGCCAGCAGTCTTGGACTACCTTACACAGATACGCAGTATTTT.